The clone carrying this TCR beta chain was detected many times. V shed 6 bases, J shed 5 bases, and the junction held 9 bases outside the gene matches. The CDR3 covers 15 residues. The record originates from a study of T cell repertoires in cytomegalovirus infection. Each CDR3 protein gets one entry after TCRdb re-called the reads with MiXCR. Altogether almost 550,000 distinct CDR3 sequences are present, 16% being singletons, with the ten largest covering more than 20%. The sample comprised CD8+ T cells from PBMCs. This chain uses TRBV12-3 or TRBV12-4 with TRBJ1-5; 8 nucleotides agree with TRBD1. The TCR originated in a human donor in good health (CMV status not recorded). Some clones in this sample may be carry-over from other donors' samples. CDR3 DNA sequence: TGTGCCAGCAGGGACAGGGAGGAAAGGGATCAGCCCCAGCATTTT. Encoded protein: CASRDREERDQPQHF.